This T cell receptor (beta chain) originates from a study of T cells in Graves' hyperthyroidism and ophthalmopathy. Study-wide context: Any treatment followed the collection of peripheral blood at initial diagnosis.

Study-level points and caveats: Blood samples included most of the expanded thyroid clonotypes exceeding 0.001.

This clonotype showed up just a few times. Antigen: not known. Amplified TCR beta CDR3 regions came from RNA transcripts. HTBI primers were used for first-round RT-PCR of the TCR CDR3. Via MiXCR, TCRdb re-called the multiplex PCR reads, giving one row per CDR3 protein. The sample holds some 800,000 distinct CDR3 sequences, approximately 40% seen once. The CDR3 covers 14 residues. V was trimmed by 0 bases and J by 7 bases, leaving 10 bases between them. Absence of ophthalmopathy progression within 18 months defined stable Graves' hyperthyroidism. Diagnosis rested on symptoms, serum thyroxine and TRAb, thyroid ultrasound, and orbital computed tomography.

The clonotype comes from a man aged 18 to 30 with Graves' hyperthyroidism. The specimen sequenced was blood. V and J are TRBV12-3 or TRBV12-4 and TRBJ1-5; D remains unclear. The CDR3 spells CASSLARSRQPQHF. The CDR3, as DNA: TGTGCCAGCAGTTTAGCAAGGAGTCGCCAGCCCCAGCATTTT.